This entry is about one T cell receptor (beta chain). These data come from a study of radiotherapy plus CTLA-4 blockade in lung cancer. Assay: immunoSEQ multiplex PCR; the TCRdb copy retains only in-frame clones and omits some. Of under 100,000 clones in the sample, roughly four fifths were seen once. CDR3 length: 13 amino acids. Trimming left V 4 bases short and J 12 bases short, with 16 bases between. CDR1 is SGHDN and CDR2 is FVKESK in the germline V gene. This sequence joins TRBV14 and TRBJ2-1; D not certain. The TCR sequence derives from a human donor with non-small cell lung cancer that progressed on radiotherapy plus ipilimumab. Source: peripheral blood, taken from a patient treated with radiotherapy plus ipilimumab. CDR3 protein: CASSPMVSPMQFF. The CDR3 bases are TGTGCCAGCAGCCCCATGGTGTCACCGATGCAGTTCTTC.